Below, 14 T cell receptor beta chains from the same sample are listed, as sequenced in a study of blood T cell repertoires in COVID-19. Assay: immunoSEQ multiplex PCR; the TCRdb copy retains only in-frame clones and omits some. The sample lists about 180,000 clones; more than 70% were seen once. The specimen was peripheral blood. Receptors were obtained from a man in his forties or fifties with active or convalescent COVID-19.

This chain joins TRBV10-1 and TRBJ1-3; 11 bases are shared with TRBD1. Trimming removed 3 bases from V and 7 bases from J; junction bases left unmatched: 8. Germline CDR1 is WNHNN and CDR2 is SYGVQD (reference sequence). CDR3 size: 16 residues. CDR3 region: CASSETLGTGGNTIYF. The CDR3 nucleotides are TGCGCCAGCAGTGAAACGCTTGGGACAGGGGGGAACACCATATATTTT.

The gene calls are TRBV11-2 and TRBJ2-1, with TRBD2 matching over 12 bases. V was pared by 7 bases and J by 5 bases, with 9 bases of the junction left unmatched. The length of the CDR3 is 16 residues. Germline V gene data show CDR1 as SGHAT and CDR2 as FQNNGV. This chain's CDR3 is CASTDPGLAGHNEQFF. CDR3 in DNA: TGTGCCAGCACCGATCCGGGACTAGCGGGTCACAATGAGCAGTTCTTC.

This clone occurred once. The V call is TRBV3-1 (or the pseudogene TRBV3-2), the J call TRBJ1-4; D is undetermined. The CDR3 loop spans 13 amino acids. The V gene's germline CDR1 is LGHDT and CDR2 YNNKEL (reference sequence). The V end lost 4 bases, the J end lost 8 bases, and 11 bases lay between the germline ends. Here the CDR3 reads CASSPSPREKLFF. CDR3 coding DNA: TGTGCCAGCAGCCCTTCACCTCGGGAAAAACTGTTTTTT.

This sequence joins TRBV12-3 or TRBV12-4 and TRBJ1-5; D is ambiguous. The CDR3 is made up of 13 amino acids. Deletions cut 5 bases from V and 5 bases from J, with 10 bases between. CDR3 in amino acids: CASSAERDQPQHF. The CDR3 bases are TGTGCCAGCAGTGCGGAGAGGGATCAGCCCCAGCATTTT.

The V call is TRBV6-5, the J call TRBJ2-3; 8 bases align to TRBD2. CDR1 MNHEY and CDR2 SVGAGI come from the germline V gene. CDR3 length: 16 residues. J was trimmed by 4 bases and V by 0 bases; bases with no gene match: 6. The CDR3 nucleotides are TGTGCCAGCAGTTACTCGAATGCGGGGGGCGCAGATACGCAGTATTTT. Amino acid sequence: CASSYSNAGGADTQYF.

This clone was detected once. J is TRBJ2-1 and V is TRBV29-1, with 11 bases matching TRBD1. Germline V gene data show CDR1 as SQVTM and CDR2 as ANQGSEA. This CDR3 comprises 17 residues. V shed 6 bases, J shed 0 bases, and the junction held 10 bases outside the gene matches. The CDR3 coding sequence is TGCAGCGTGGAAACACCGGGACAGGGGGGCTCCTACAATGAGCAGTTCTTC. Translated, it gives CSVETPGQGGSYNEQFF.

V and J are TRBV6-2 or TRBV6-3 and TRBJ1-1; no clear D gene. CDR1 is MNHEY and CDR2 is SVGEGT in the germline V gene. V was cut by 6 bases and J by 1 base, with 9 bases left in between. The CDR3 is 13 residues long. This CDR3 is CASSRTENTEAFF. CDR3 in DNA: TGTGCCAGCAGCCGAACAGAGAACACTGAAGCTTTCTTT.

This clone is a singleton in its sample. V usage is TRBV12-5 and J usage is TRBJ2-2, with 10 bases aligning to TRBD2. Germline V gives CDR1 LGHNT, CDR2 FRNRAP. The length of the CDR3 is 15 residues. V trimming: 4 bases; J trimming: 6 bases; junction bases outside the gene matches: 5. As DNA, the CDR3 is TGTGCTAGTGGTTCCCAGCGGGGGGGCGCCGGGGAGCTGTTTTTT. It encodes CASGSQRGGAGELFF. The whole variable domain, filled in from reference TRBV12-5 and TRBJ2-2, reads DARVTQTPRHKVTEMGQEVTMRCQPILGHNTVFWYRQTMMQGLELLAYFRNRAPLDDSGMPKDRFSAEMPDATLATLKIQPSEPRDSAVYFCASGSQRGGAGELFFGEGSRLTVL.

This clone appeared once. The J gene is TRBJ1-1, the V gene TRBV28, with D hard to call. Between the trimmed V and J ends, which lost 6 bases and 0 bases, there was a span of 17 bases. There are 16 residues in the CDR3. Germline values: CDR1 MDHEN, CDR2 SYDVKM. The CDR3 protein is CASRSGKVDLNTEAFF. CDR3 DNA sequence: TGTGCCAGCAGGTCCGGGAAAGTCGACCTGAACACTGAAGCTTTCTTT.

This clone was found a few times. The chain uses TRBV6-1 and TRBJ1-5, with TRBD1 identical over 7 bases. The CDR3 spans 13 residues. V was pared by 3 bases and J by 7 bases, with 3 bases of the junction left unmatched. The germline CDR1 and CDR2 sequences are MNHNS and SASEGT. Written as DNA, the CDR3 is TGTGCCAGCAGTGACAGGGGGGACCAGCCCCAGCATTTT. This sequence encodes CASSDRGDQPQHF.

The chain joins TRBV4-3 to TRBJ2-5; the match to TRBD1 covers 8 bases. Germline loops: CDR1 LGHNA, CDR2 YSLEER. Trimming removed 0 bases from V and 5 bases from J; junction bases left unmatched: 5. This CDR3 comprises 15 residues. Here the CDR3 reads CASSQEPGGLETQYF. The CDR3 DNA follows: TGCGCCAGCAGCCAAGAGCCAGGGGGCCTGGAGACCCAGTACTTC.

The chain uses TRBV11-3 and TRBJ2-7, with TRBD2 matching 16 bases. The CDR3 is 19 residues long. V was pared by 5 bases and J by 1 base, with 11 bases of the junction left unmatched. CDR1 is SGHNT, CDR2 YENEEA, per germline. The DNA of the CDR3 is TGTGCCAGCAGCCCGCGCGAGGGACTAGCGGGAGGGCCATCCTACGAGCAGTACTTC. Encoded protein: CASSPREGLAGGPSYEQYF.

V and J are TRBV19 and TRBJ1-2, with D possibly being TRBD1 (5 bases). Germline V CDR1 and CDR2: LNHDA, SQIVND (reference sequence). V lost 3 bases to trimming and J lost 2 bases, with 13 bases between them. The CDR3 runs to 15 residues. The CDR3 is CASSIGGRANYGYTF. In DNA, the CDR3 is TGTGCCAGTAGTATTGGTGGCAGGGCCAACTATGGCTACACCTTC.

The chain recombines TRBV15 with TRBJ1-2; a weak D match, TRBD1 (5 bases). Trimming took off 8 bases at V and 0 bases at J, with 19 bases between the two ends. The germline CDR1 and CDR2 sequences are LNHNV and YYDKDF (reference sequence). The CDR3 totals 16 residues. CDR3 protein: CATGRGQSKANYGYTF. The CDR3 DNA reads TGTGCCACCGGGAGGGGCCAGTCGAAAGCTAACTATGGCTACACCTTC.